The rows below give T cell receptor beta chains drawn from one sample of a study of neurological immune-mediated disorders. TCRdb reprocessed the 5' RACE reads with MiXCR, giving one entry per CDR3 protein. The sample comprises about 66,000 distinct CDR3 sequences, 4.5% of which are singletons, and 6.5% to 7.5% rests with the top ten. What was sequenced was PBMCs. These TCRs come from a man younger than 45 with multiple sclerosis. CDR3s include the opening cysteine and the closing phenylalanine or tryptophan. The D gene is left open where the match is weak. Expanded clones are given a class, and other clones once, few, many or no size at all.

TRBJ1-2 - many TRBV7-9 TGTGCCAGCAGCCTAACCAGGGAGGATCCCTATGGCTACACCTTC CASSLTREDPYGYTF
TRBJ1-1 TRBD1 few TRBV3-1 TGTGCCAGCAGCACACGACAGGGTTGGACTGAAGCTTTCTTT CASSTRQGWTEAFF
TRBJ2-2 TRBD1 many TRBV4-2 TGTGCCAGCAGCCAAGATAACAGGGGAAGCACCGGGGAGCTGTTTTTT CASSQDNRGSTGELFF
TRBJ1-1 - many TRBV5-1 TGCGCCAGTAGGGCCCAAGGAGGGAACACTGAAGCTTTCTTT CASRAQGGNTEAFF
TRBJ1-1 TRBD1 few TRBV5-1 TGCGCCAGCAGCCCCCCGACAGGGATTAAAGGTGAAGCTTTCTTT CASSPPTGIKGEAFF
TRBJ1-1 - many TRBV5-1 TGCGCCAGCAGCTTGGACAGGCCGAACACTGAAGCTTTCTTT CASSLDRPNTEAFF
TRBJ2-7 - few TRBV10-2 TGCGCCAGCCTCGCTGGGGGAGTAGGCAACCTCGAGCAGTACTTC CASLAGGVGNLEQYF
TRBJ2-3 TRBD1 few TRBV5-6 TGTGCCAGCAGCGGACAGGGGTGGGATACGCAGTATTTT CASSGQGWDTQYF
TRBJ2-2 TRBD1 many TRBV5-6 TGTGCCAGCAGCCTCCCGGGACAGATCACCGGGGAGCTGTTTTTT CASSLPGQITGELFF
TRBJ1-1 - - TRBV27 TGTGCCACTATCCCTGGGTTAGCGGAAGACAACACTGAAGCTTTCTTT CATIPGLAEDNTEAFF
TRBJ2-3 - many TRBV24-1 TGTGCCGCAGGGGCCTCGGATACAGATACGCAGTATTTT CAAGASDTDTQYF
TRBJ1-6 - few TRBV7-2 TGTGCCAGCAGCTCTAATTCACCCCTCCACTTT CASSSNSPLHF
TRBJ1-6 - many TRBV7-9 TGTGCCAGCAGCTTAGCTCAGGGAAACTCACCCCTCCACTTT CASSLAQGNSPLHF
TRBJ2-1 - - TRBV7-2 TGTGCCAGCAGTTTCGCGGCCGGGAATGAGCAGTTCTTC CASSFAAGNEQFF
TRBJ1-5 - many TRBV12-3/TRBV12-4 TGTGCCAGCAGCACCAGTAGTAGCAATCAGCCCCAGCATTTT CASSTSSSNQPQHF